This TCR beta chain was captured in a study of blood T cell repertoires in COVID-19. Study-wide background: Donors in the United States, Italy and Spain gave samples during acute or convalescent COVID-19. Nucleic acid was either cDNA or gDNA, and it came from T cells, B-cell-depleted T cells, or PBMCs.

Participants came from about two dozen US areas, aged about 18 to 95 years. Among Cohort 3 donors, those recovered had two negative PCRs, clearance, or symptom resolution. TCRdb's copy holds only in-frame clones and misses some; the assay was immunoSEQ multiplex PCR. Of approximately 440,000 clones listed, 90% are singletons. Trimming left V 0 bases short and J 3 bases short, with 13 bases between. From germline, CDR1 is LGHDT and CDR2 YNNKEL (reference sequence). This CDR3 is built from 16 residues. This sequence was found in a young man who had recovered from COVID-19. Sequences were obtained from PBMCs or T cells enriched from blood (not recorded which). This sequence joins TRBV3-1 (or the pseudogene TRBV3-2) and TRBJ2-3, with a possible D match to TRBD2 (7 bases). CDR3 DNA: TGTGCCAGCAGCCAAGATCCGGGGGGCTTGACAGATACGCAGTATTTT. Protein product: CASSQDPGGLTDTQYF.